This is a list of T cell receptor beta chains from one sample in a study of T cell repertoires in cytomegalovirus infection. Their antigen targets remain unknown. One entry per CDR3 protein, called by TCRdb with MiXCR from the reads. This sample has about 770,000 distinct CDR3 sequences, with 25% to 30% found just once. Sequences were derived from cultured CD8+ T cells from PBMCs, sampled from culture after CMV antigen stimulation. Source of these receptors: a human donor in good health (CMV status not recorded). Some clones in this sample may be carry-over from other donors' samples. The CDR3 runs from the conserved cysteine through the conserved F or W. A D gene is named only where the DNA matches it firmly. Clone sizes are given selectively: once, few, many, or a class where the clone is expanded.

size	V	J	D	DNA	CDR3
once	TRBV7-9	TRBJ2-1	.	TGTGCCAGCAGGCTCGGACAGCTATACAATGAGCAGTTCTTC	CASRLGQLYNEQFF
many	TRBV7-8	TRBJ1-1	TRBD1	TGTGCCAGCAGCGAGGGACAGGGAAACACTGAAGCTTTCTTT	CASSEGQGNTEAFF
few	TRBV12-3/TRBV12-4	TRBJ2-3	.	TGTGCCAGCAGTTTGCCAGATACGCAGTATTTT	CASSLPDTQYF
.	TRBV27	TRBJ2-7	.	TGTGCCAGCAGTTTGTGGGGGGCGTCCTACGAGCAGTACTTC	CASSLWGASYEQYF
few	TRBV5-6	TRBJ1-2	.	TGTGCCAGCAGCCACCGCCCGACAGTAGCTAACTATGGCTACACCTTC	CASSHRPTVANYGYTF
few	TRBV12-5	TRBJ2-3	.	TGTGCTAGTGGTTTGGCCGCGGACGGGGCGGATACGCAGTATTTT	CASGLAADGADTQYF
.	TRBV5-1	TRBJ1-1	.	TGCGCCAGCAGCTGGAGGGGCCAGGACTCCACTGAAGCTTTCTTT	CASSWRGQDSTEAFF
.	TRBV20-1	TRBJ1-2	TRBD1	TGCAGTGCTAGACTTGACAGGGAGTACACCTTC	CSARLDREYTF
many	TRBV7-2	TRBJ2-3	.	TGTGCCAGCAGCCCGACACACTCCACAGATACGCAGTATTTT	CASSPTHSTDTQYF
.	TRBV6-6	TRBJ2-3	TRBD2	TGTGCAGGGGCTAGCGGGGGGGCCGTTCGATATGCAGATACGCAGTATTTT	CAGASGGAVRYADTQYF
.	TRBV4-1	TRBJ1-6	.	TGCGCCAGCAGCCAACCCGGCAATTCACCCCTCCACTTT	CASSQPGNSPLHF
few	TRBV5-1	TRBJ2-7	TRBD2	TGCGCCAGCAGATCCGGGACTAGCGGGCCCGAGCAGTACTTC	CASRSGTSGPEQYF
few	TRBV6-2/TRBV6-3	TRBJ2-3	TRBD1	TGTGCCAGCAGTCCAACCGGGACAGCTGACACAGATACGCAGTATTTT	CASSPTGTADTDTQYF
.	TRBV4-1	TRBJ2-2	TRBD1	TGCGCCAGTGCACCGGGACAGGGGTACACCGGGGAGCTGTTTTTT	CASAPGQGYTGELFF
.	TRBV6-5	TRBJ1-1	.	TGTGCCAGCAGTTACTGGGGGGGTTGGCACACTGAAGCTTTCTTT	CASSYWGGWHTEAFF
many	TRBV6-5	TRBJ2-6	.	TGTGCCAGCAGTTATCGAGGAGAAGGCTCTGGGGCCAACGTCCTGACTTTC	CASSYRGEGSGANVLTF
few	TRBV27	TRBJ1-1	.	TGTGCCAGCTTGGCAGGCCCAACTGAAGCTTTCTTT	CASLAGPTEAFF
many	TRBV6-5	TRBJ1-1	.	TGTGCCAGCAGCTCACTATACACTGAAGCTTTCTTT	CASSSLYTEAFF
few	TRBV12-3/TRBV12-4	TRBJ1-5	.	TGTGCCAGCAGCCCCGGGAAACAGCCCCAGCATTTT	CASSPGKQPQHF
.	TRBV4-1	TRBJ2-1	.	TGCGCCAGCAGCCAAGCACCCCTCAGCTCCTACAATGAGCAGTTCTTC	CASSQAPLSSYNEQFF
few	TRBV14	TRBJ1-3	.	TGTGCCAGCGACCATCTACCGCCGGTGGCAAACACCATATATTTT	CASDHLPPVANTIYF
many	TRBV7-9	TRBJ2-5	.	TGTGCCAGCAGCTTAGAAGGGCAGGAGACCCAGTACTTC	CASSLEGQETQYF
.	TRBV24-1	TRBJ2-2	.	TGTGCCACCAGTGGTGGAGGGTCCACCGGGGAGCTGTTTTTT	CATSGGGSTGELFF
.	TRBV4-3	TRBJ1-1	.	TGCGCCAGCAGCCAAGAGTGGGAGGGGAACACTGAAGCTTTCTTT	CASSQEWEGNTEAFF